Listed below are T cell receptor beta chains from one sample, sequenced in a study of shared clonotypes between healthy human individuals. Sequenced by immunoSEQ multiplex PCR; TCRdb stores in-frame clones only, minus some. Altogether 490,000 or so clones are present, approximately 80% being singletons, with the ten largest covering over 10%. The sequencing sample was made of PBMCs. Receptors were obtained from a woman aged 40 to 50 in good health. Some clones in this sample may be carry-over from other donors' samples. The CDR3 runs from the conserved cysteine through the conserved F or W. A D gene is named only where the DNA matches it firmly. The size field is filled for only some rows; it gives once, few, many or a size class.

V	size	J	D	CDR3	DNA
TRBV14	.	TRBJ2-7	.	CASSLFYGDEQYF	TGTGCCAGCAGCCTTTTTTACGGGGACGAGCAGTACTTC
TRBV7-9	few	TRBJ2-3	TRBD2	CASSLGVAGLVTDTQYF	TGTGCCAGCAGCTTAGGAGTAGCGGGATTGGTGACAGATACGCAGTATTTT
TRBV4-2	.	TRBJ2-7	.	CASSQVGDKSYEQYF	TGTGCCAGCAGCCAAGTCGGAGACAAATCCTACGAGCAGTACTTC
TRBV18	.	TRBJ2-7	TRBD2	CASSQAGGSSYEQYF	TGTGCCAGCTCACAGGCGGGAGGGAGCTCCTACGAGCAGTACTTC
TRBV15	.	TRBJ2-3	.	CATSRTGQTTQYF	TGTGCCACCAGCAGAACCGGACAGACTACGCAGTATTTT
TRBV28	.	TRBJ1-2	.	CASSLDSRGGYGYTF	TGTGCCAGCAGTTTAGACAGCCGCGGGGGCTATGGCTACACCTTC
TRBV29-1	.	TRBJ1-4	TRBD1	CSAVPGTGGEKLFF	TGCAGCGCCGTACCCGGGACAGGAGGGGAAAAACTGTTTTTT
TRBV5-1	.	TRBJ2-2	TRBD2	CASSLEGGRNTGELFF	TGCGCCAGCAGCTTGGAAGGCGGGAGGAACACCGGGGAGCTGTTTTTT
TRBV6-5	many	TRBJ2-7	.	CASSYNFRQGQYF	TGTGCCAGCAGTTATAACTTTCGGCAGGGTCAGTACTTC
TRBV10-2	few	TRBJ1-6	TRBD1	CAVRPGQRDSPLHF	TGCGCCGTAAGACCGGGACAGAGGGATTCACCCCTCCACTTT
TRBV28	.	TRBJ1-2	.	CASSLGGGGYGYTF	TGTGCCAGCAGTTTAGGCGGGGGTGGCTATGGCTACACCTTC
TRBV6-1	.	TRBJ1-5	.	CASSGSDQPQHF	TGTGCCAGCAGTGGAAGCGATCAGCCCCAGCATTTT